Reported below is one TCR beta chain. Its cognate antigen has yet to be identified. No base-level quality is on record; no much larger clone is a single base apart. TCRbeta CDR3 regions were amplified from genomic DNA using the immunoSEQ Assay, a bias-controlled multiplex PCR. On the study's bioinformatics: Within the assay, amplification of reference gene primers was used to estimate how many nucleated cells each sample contained. Sequence reads were collapsed and filtered to measure the absolute abundance of every unique TCRbeta CDR3 rearrangement. For each sample, productive Simpson clonality was calculated as the square root of Simpson's diversity index across productive rearrangements. TCRdb carries this immuneACCESS record with in-frame sequences only. Its versions omit some clonotypes, under half of them owing to an unresolved V gene in the studies checked, with the rest unexplained. V and J calls and clone size are given by that table; D and trimming were obtained from the DNA. For this sample the table gives about 70,000 clones, of which about 91% were detected only once. Of the sample, 8.2% is held by the ten largest clones.

The junction shows trimming of 1 base on V and 4 bases on J, plus 20 bases between the germline ends. Inclusive of the bounding cysteine and phenylalanine, the CDR3 is 18 residues long. The only DNA kept is the CDR3, 54 bases in frame from the first base. Sequences SGHVS (CDR1) and FNYEAQ (CDR2) are obtained from the germline V gene. This entry comes from a study of blood T cell repertoires in COVID-19 (TCRdb year 2020). For the wider study: Samples covering the acute and convalescent phases of COVID-19 were provided by collaborators in the United States, Italy and Spain. The material from the prospective study consisted of cDNA or gDNA derived from T cells, B-cell-depleted T cells, or PBMCs. Deeply sampled blood TCRbeta repertoires from subjects exposed to, actively infected with, or recovered from COVID-19 were included in the dataset. The repertoires were released in a freely available public database meant as a resource for research on the immune response to SARS-CoV-2. Samples came from the ongoing ImmuneRACE study (first 160 participants) plus 1,254 subjects from 6 global collaborators. Sample metadata almost always included a de-identified subject ID, COVID-19 status, age in years and sex. Where available, HLA class I and class II types were obtained from metadata supplied by the sample provider rather than from assay-based typing.

On the study overall, not on this receptor specifically: How much clinical and demographic metadata was included differed by source and by participant, and the metadata was provided uncurated.

The collaborating institutions used their own protocols to collect whole blood in K2EDTA tubes. For TCRbeta analysis, collaborators shipped samples as frozen whole blood, isolated PBMCs, or DNA extracted from either of those sample types. The receptor's source is a man in his fifties with active COVID-19. Here the chain combines TRBV7-6 and TRBJ2-1; the D segment could be TRBD1, given 6 matching bases. The specimen sequenced was peripheral blood. The DNA sequence is given as TGTGCCAGCAGCTTAGTACGCGGACAGTCACCTCAATACAATGAGCAGTTCTTC. Its amino acids are CASSLVRGQSPQYNEQFF.